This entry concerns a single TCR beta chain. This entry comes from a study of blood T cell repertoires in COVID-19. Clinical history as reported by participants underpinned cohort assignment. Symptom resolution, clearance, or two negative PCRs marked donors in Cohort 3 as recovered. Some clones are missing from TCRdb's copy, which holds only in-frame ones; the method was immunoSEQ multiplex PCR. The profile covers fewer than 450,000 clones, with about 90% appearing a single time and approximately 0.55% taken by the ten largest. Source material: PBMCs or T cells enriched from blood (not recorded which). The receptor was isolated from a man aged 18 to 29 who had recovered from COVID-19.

The CDR3 DNA follows: TGTGCCAGCAGCCCCGCCGGGACAGGGACTGGAAACACCATATATTTT. Its protein is CASSPAGTGTGNTIYF. The rearrangement joins TRBV7-3 to TRBJ1-3, with TRBD1 matching over 9 bases. The V and J ends lost 5 bases and 2 bases, in that order; junction bases with no gene match: 7. CDR3 length: 16 residues. CDR1 and CDR2 (germline): SGHTA, FQGTGA. Full variable domain (missing parts from reference TRBV7-3 and TRBJ1-3): GAGVSQTPSNKVTEKGKYVELRCDPISGHTALYWYRQSLGQGPEFLIYFQGTGAADDSGLPNDRFFAVRPEGSVSTLKIQRTERGDSAVYLCASSPAGTGTGNTIYFGEGSWLTVV.